The 19 T cell receptor beta chains given below trace back to one sample, sequenced in a study of Ad26.COV2.S vaccination and SARS-CoV-2 variants. Method: immunoSEQ multiplex PCR; TCRdb's copy keeps in-frame clones and lacks some. The sample has about half a million clones, 89% seen once. Noted treatment: about 20 received Ad26.COV2.S at low or high dose, single or two shots; about 5 received placebo; per-sample allocation not given. Repertoires come from day 63 after the first vaccine or placebo injection. This material consisted of peripheral blood, taken in a trial of Ad26.COV2.S vaccine versus placebo. These receptors originate from a person aged 18-65 years who received the Ad26.COV2.S COVID-19 vaccine or a placebo.

The chain is built from TRBV28 and TRBJ1-1, with 8 positions matching TRBD1. CDR1 is MDHEN, CDR2 SYDVKM, per germline. V trimming: 2 bases; J trimming: 7 bases; junction bases outside the gene matches: 6. This CDR3 has 14 amino acids. This CDR3 is CASSLGTGRGEAFF. For the CDR3, the DNA is TGTGCCAGCAGTTTAGGGACAGGACGGGGTGAAGCTTTCTTT.

This chain connects TRBV6-1 to TRBJ2-7; perhaps TRBD1 as D (6 bases). This CDR3 contains 16 residues. V was clipped by 1 base and J by 3 bases, with 16 bases between them. From germline, CDR1 is MNHNS and CDR2 SASEGT. This chain's CDR3 is CASSEEHQGNYYEQYF. In DNA form, the CDR3 reads TGTGCCAGCAGTGAAGAGCATCAGGGGAACTACTACGAGCAGTACTTC.

This rearrangement joins TRBV6-5 to TRBJ1-4; 9 bases align to TRBD1. V gave up 2 bases and J gave up 7 bases; unmatched junction bases: 5. Germline CDR1 and CDR2: MNHEY and SVGAGI. The CDR3 is made up of 15 amino acids. For the CDR3, the DNA is TGTGCCAGCAGTTACGAACAGGGGGCTGGTGAAAAACTGTTTTTT. This translates into CASSYEQGAGEKLFF.

The V gene is TRBV28, the J gene TRBJ1-4, with 8 bases identical to TRBD1. V lost 5 bases to trimming and J lost 8 bases; unmatched junction nucleotides: 10. Germline-derived CDR1 and CDR2 are MDHEN and SYDVKM. The CDR3 extends over 15 amino acids. DNA of the CDR3: TGTGCCAGCAGTCCATGGACAGGGCGAGGCGAAAAACTGTTTTTT. It codes for CASSPWTGRGEKLFF.

The chain carries TRBV28 and TRBJ1-3; D uncertain. The CDR3 is 12 amino acids. Trimming stripped 5 bases from V and 7 bases from J, with 9 bases between. Germline V CDR1 and CDR2: MDHEN, SYDVKM. The CDR3: CASSDGLNTIYF. The CDR3 DNA is TGTGCCAGCAGTGATGGACTGAACACCATATATTTT.

The CDR3 loop is CASSLATDYGYTF. The CDR3 DNA follows: TGCGCCAGCAGCTTGGCTACAGACTATGGCTACACCTTC. The V gene is TRBV5-1, the J gene TRBJ1-2; D call uncertain. The CDR3 runs 13 residues. V lost 0 bases and J lost 3, with 6 bases in between. Germline CDR1 is SGHRS and CDR2 is YFSETQ.

This chain joins TRBV30 and TRBJ2-5; the D gene is possibly TRBD1 (6 bases). CDR3 length: 12 residues. Trimming removed 4 bases at V and 5 bases at J, with 11 bases between. Germline CDR1 and CDR2: GTSNPN and SVGIG (reference sequence). The CDR3 DNA reads TGTGCCTGGAACTCAGGGGTTGAGACCCAGTACTTC. Translated: CAWNSGVETQYF. The full variable domain, in which reference TRBV30 and TRBJ2-5 provide the parts outside the CDR3, is SQTIHQWPATLVQPVGSPLSLECTVEGTSNPNLYWYRQAAGRGLQLLFYSVGIGQISSEVPQNLSASRPQDRQFILSSKKLLLSDSGFYLCAWNSGVETQYFGPGTRLLVL.

The chain combines TRBV4-3 with TRBJ2-7, with D maybe TRBD1 (6 bases). CDR3 length equals 15 residues. The germline CDR1 and CDR2 sequences are LGHNA and YSLEER. V lost 1 base and J 3 bases, leaving 13 bases between the germline ends. The CDR3 DNA reads TGCGCCAGCAGCCAAGTTGCAGGGGCTAACTACGAGCAGTACTTC. Translating it yields CASSQVAGANYEQYF.

This clone was counted once. This chain connects TRBV5-1 to TRBJ2-3; 8 bases fit TRBD1. This CDR3 is built from 14 residues. Germline values: CDR1 SGHRS, CDR2 YFSETQ. V lost 0 bases to trimming and J lost 5 bases; unmatched junction nucleotides: 2. Here the CDR3 reads CASSLGQGIDTQYF. Written as DNA, the CDR3 is TGCGCCAGCAGCTTGGGACAGGGGATAGATACGCAGTATTTT.

The chain couples TRBV27 to TRBJ1-4; TRBD1 agrees at 8 bases. The junction had 7 bases not matched to a gene; V was cut back by 6 bases and J by 7 bases. Germline V gene sequence: CDR1 MNHEY, CDR2 SMNVEV (reference sequence). The CDR3 is 14 residues long. For the CDR3, the DNA is TGTGCCAGCAGCCGACAGGGGATCGGTGAAAAACTGTTTTTT. Amino acids: CASSRQGIGEKLFF.

The genes are TRBV7-9 and TRBJ2-2; D might be TRBD2 (6 bases). The CDR3 is 16 amino acids. Germline lookup yields CDR1 SEHNR and CDR2 FQNEAQ (reference sequence). Trimming took off 4 bases at V and 5 bases at J, with 17 bases between the two ends. DNA for the CDR3: TGTGCCAGCAGCTCATACCGGGACTCTAGGACCGGGGAGCTGTTTTTT. It translates to CASSSYRDSRTGELFF. Using reference TRBV7-9 and TRBJ2-2 for the parts outside the CDR3, the full variable domain is DTGVSQNPRHKITKRGQNVTFRCDPISEHNRLYWYRQTLGQGPEFLTYFQNEAQLEKSRLLSDRFSAERPKGSFSTLEIQRTEQGDSAMYLCASSSYRDSRTGELFFGEGSRLTVL.

The chain has TRBV2 and TRBJ2-1; 11 nucleotides agree with TRBD2. J was trimmed by 1 base and V by 6 bases; bases with no gene match: 2. This CDR3 is 15 amino acids long. Germline CDR1 and CDR2: SNHLY and FYNNEI. The CDR3 reads CASRGTSGSYNEQFF. The CDR3 coding sequence is TGTGCCAGCAGAGGGACTAGCGGATCCTACAATGAGCAGTTCTTC.

The rearrangement joins TRBV7-9 to TRBJ2-7; D gene uncertain. Germline V lookup: CDR1 SEHNR, CDR2 FQNEAQ (reference sequence). Trimming took 8 bases from V and 2 from J, leaving 13 bases between them. The CDR3 has 13 residues. This CDR3 is CASDSTPTYEQYF. The CDR3 nucleotides are TGTGCCAGCGATAGCACACCAACCTACGAGCAGTACTTC.

The CDR3 DNA reads as TGTGCCAGCAGCTTGGCGGGGTTATCAGAGACCCAGTACTTC. It yields the protein CASSLAGLSETQYF. The rearrangement links TRBV5-4 to TRBJ2-5; D may be TRBD2 (5 bases). Trimming removed 0 bases from V and 4 bases from J, with 10 bases in between. The CDR3 totals 14 residues. Germline CDR1 is SGHNT and CDR2 is YYREEE (reference sequence).

V usage is TRBV6-2 or TRBV6-3 and J usage is TRBJ2-7; no definite D call. Germline V lookup: CDR1 MNHEY, CDR2 SVGEGT. V lost 0 bases and J lost 11, with 11 bases in between. The CDR3 length is 12 residues. The CDR3 spells CASSYSAGPKYF. The DNA of the CDR3 is TGTGCCAGCAGTTACTCGGCTGGACCTAAGTACTTC.

This clone appeared a few times. With a much larger clone just one base away, this may be a read error. The chain has TRBV2 and TRBJ2-7; D perhaps matches TRBD1 (6 bases). V lost 6 bases and J 3 bases, leaving 9 bases between the germline ends. The CDR3 totals 12 residues. CDR1 SNHLY and CDR2 FYNNEI come from the germline V gene. CDR3 nucleotide sequence: TGTGCCAGCAGGGACAGAGTCTACGAGCAGTACTTC. Protein sequence: CASRDRVYEQYF.

This rearrangement joins TRBV15 to TRBJ1-4; D is perhaps TRBD1 (6 bases). The germline V gene encodes CDR1 LNHNV and CDR2 YYDKDF (reference sequence). Trimming cost V 8 bases and J 5 bases, with 15 bases left between them. This CDR3 is 14 amino acids long. The DNA for the CDR3 is TGTGCCACCTCCCGGATGGACAGAAATGAAAAACTGTTTTTT. Translated: CATSRMDRNEKLFF.

The chain links TRBV7-9 to TRBJ1-1, with TRBD1 identical over 7 bases. Germline V gene lookup returns CDR1 SEHNR and CDR2 FQNEAQ (reference sequence). This CDR3 spans 16 amino acids. Germline trimming cut 3 bases from V and 1 base from J; bases unmatched to any gene: 8. Written as DNA, the CDR3 is TGTGCCAGCAGCTTTTTAAGGGGGCGGAAGAACACTGAAGCTTTCTTT. Its protein is CASSFLRGRKNTEAFF.

V gene TRBV28 combines with J gene TRBJ2-7; D unclear. Germline V gene data show CDR1 as MDHEN and CDR2 as SYDVKM. Trimming removed 5 bases at V and 2 bases at J, with 16 bases between. This CDR3 comprises 15 residues. The CDR3 DNA is TGTGCCAGCAGTCACCCGACGGTTAACCCCTACGAGCAGTACTTC. Translated: CASSHPTVNPYEQYF.